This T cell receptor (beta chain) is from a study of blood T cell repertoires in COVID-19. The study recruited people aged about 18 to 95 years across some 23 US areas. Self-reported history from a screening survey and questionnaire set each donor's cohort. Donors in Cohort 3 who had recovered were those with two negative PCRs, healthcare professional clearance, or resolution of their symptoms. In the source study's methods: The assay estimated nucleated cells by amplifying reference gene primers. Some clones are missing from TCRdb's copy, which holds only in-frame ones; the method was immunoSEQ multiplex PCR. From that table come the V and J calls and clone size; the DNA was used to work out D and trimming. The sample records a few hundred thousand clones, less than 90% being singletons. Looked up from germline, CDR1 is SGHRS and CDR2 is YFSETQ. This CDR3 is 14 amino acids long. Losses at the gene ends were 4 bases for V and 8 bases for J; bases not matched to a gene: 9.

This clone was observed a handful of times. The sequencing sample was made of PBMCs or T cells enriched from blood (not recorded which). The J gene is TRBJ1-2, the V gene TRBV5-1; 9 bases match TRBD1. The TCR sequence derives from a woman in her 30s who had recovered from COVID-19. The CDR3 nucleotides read TGCGCCAGCAGCGCCGGGACAGGGCTTGAGGGCTACACCTTC. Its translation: CASSAGTGLEGYTF.